Below are 29 T cell receptor beta chains sequenced from a single sample in a study of blood T cell repertoires in COVID-19. Measured with immunoSEQ multiplex PCR; TCRdb has only the in-frame clones, and not every one. The table lists approximately 150,000 clones, around 84% of them singletons. The sample taken for sequencing was peripheral blood. These receptors originate from a woman in her 50s in a cohort sampled during active or convalescent COVID-19.

CDR3 sequence reads: CASSYLQGAVQPQHF. In nucleotides, the CDR3 is TGTGCCAGCAGTTACTTACAGGGGGCTGTTCAGCCCCAGCATTTT. The J gene is TRBJ1-5, the V gene TRBV6-6; 9 nucleotides match TRBD1. Trimming took 1 base from V and 6 from J; bases not matched to a gene: 4. Germline CDR1 is MNHNY and CDR2 is SVGAGI (reference sequence). The CDR3 is 15 residues long.

This chain connects TRBV12-3 or TRBV12-4 to TRBJ2-2; 7 positions agree with TRBD2. This CDR3 comprises 11 residues. V trimming: 5 bases; J trimming: 10 bases; junction bases outside the gene matches: 1. CDR3 in amino acids: CASSGGEELFF. The CDR3 region has the DNA TGTGCCAGCAGTGGGGGGGAGGAGCTGTTTTTT.

The CDR3 protein is CASSRAGVVYNEQFF. CDR3 DNA: TGTGCCAGCAGCAGAGCGGGGGTGGTCTACAATGAGCAGTTCTTC. This rearrangement joins TRBV7-2 to TRBJ2-1; TRBD2 matches at 8 bases. J was trimmed by 3 bases and V by 5 bases; bases with no gene match: 6. The CDR3 covers 15 residues. Germline lookup yields CDR1 SGHTA and CDR2 FQGNSA. The variable domain in full, with the rest retrieved from reference TRBV7-2 and TRBJ2-1, is GAGVSQSPSNKVTEKGKDVELRCDPISGHTALYWYRQSLGQGLEFLIYFQGNSAPDKSGLPSDRFSAERTGGSVSTLTIQRTQQEDSAVYLCASSRAGVVYNEQFFGPGTRLTVL.

This clone was counted a few times. The J gene is TRBJ2-3, the V gene TRBV30; 9 bases are shared with TRBD1. With V trimmed by 1 base and J by 5 bases, 4 bases remained unmatched. CDR1 is GTSNPN and CDR2 is SVGIG in the germline V gene (reference sequence). This CDR3 spans 14 amino acids. CDR3 sequence: CAWSGTGGIDTQYF. Here the CDR3 DNA reads TGTGCCTGGAGTGGAACAGGGGGCATAGATACGCAGTATTTT. Using reference TRBV30 and TRBJ2-3 for the parts outside the CDR3, the full variable domain is SQTIHQWPATLVQPVGSPLSLECTVEGTSNPNLYWYRQAAGRGLQLLFYSVGIGQISSEVPQNLSASRPQDRQFILSSKKLLLSDSGFYLCAWSGTGGIDTQYFGPGTRLTVL.

The J gene is TRBJ2-2, the V gene TRBV25-1; the match to TRBD2 covers 7 bases. The J segment lost 6 bases and the V segment lost 4 bases, leaving 5 bases of the junction unmatched. The germline V gene encodes CDR1 MGHDK and CDR2 SYGVNS. This CDR3 has 14 residues. CDR3 bases: TGTGCCAGCAGTGGCTGGACTAGTTCCGGGGAGCTGTTTTTT. This translates into CASSGWTSSGELFF. The full variable domain, with the rest looked up from reference TRBV25-1 and TRBJ2-2, is EADIYQTPRYLVIGTGKKITLECSQTMGHDKMYWYQQDPGMELHLIHYSYGVNSTEKGDLSSESTVSRIRTEHFPLTLESARPSHTSQYLCASSGWTSSGELFFGEGSRLTVL.

The table lists this clone with a count of one. The chain joins TRBV19 to TRBJ2-1; D might be TRBD2 (6 bases). This CDR3 spans 15 amino acids. Looked up from germline, CDR1 is LNHDA and CDR2 is SQIVND (reference sequence). V was trimmed by 7 bases and J by 2 bases, leaving 15 bases between them. In nucleotides, the CDR3 is TGTGCCAGTATGTATACGGGGGACGCCTACAATGAGCAGTTCTTC. The encoded protein is CASMYTGDAYNEQFF.

This clone was detected only a few times. The CDR3 reads CAWSITGGLGEQYF. DNA for the CDR3: TGTGCCTGGAGTATCACAGGGGGACTTGGGGAGCAGTACTTC. The genes are TRBV30 and TRBJ2-7; 8 positions agree with TRBD1. Germline CDR1 and CDR2: GTSNPN and SVGIG (reference sequence). This CDR3 spans 14 amino acids. The J segment lost 7 bases and the V segment lost 2 bases, leaving 10 bases of the junction unmatched. Using reference TRBV30 and TRBJ2-7 for the parts outside the CDR3, the full variable domain is SQTIHQWPATLVQPVGSPLSLECTVEGTSNPNLYWYRQAAGRGLQLLFYSVGIGQISSEVPQNLSASRPQDRQFILSSKKLLLSDSGFYLCAWSITGGLGEQYFGPGTRLTVT.

The rearrangement joins TRBV7-3 to TRBJ1-1, with D possibly being TRBD1 (6 bases). The CDR3 has 12 residues. Germline assignment: CDR1 SGHTA and CDR2 FQGTGA. Between the trimmed V and J ends, which lost 5 bases and 4 bases, there was a span of 8 bases. CDR3 in DNA: TGTGCCAGCAGCATCAGGGGCACTGAAGCTTTCTTT. It translates to CASSIRGTEAFF.

This chain connects TRBV3-1 (or the pseudogene TRBV3-2) to TRBJ1-4, with D possibly being TRBD1 (6 bases). The germline CDR1 and CDR2 sequences are LGHDT and YNNKEL (reference sequence). V lost 0 bases, J lost 7 bases, and 12 bases lay in between. CDR3 length: 15 amino acids. CDR3 nucleotide sequence: TGTGCCAGCAGCCAAGACTCGGGGGGCATTGAAAAACTGTTTTTT. It is translated as CASSQDSGGIEKLFF.

The chain recombines TRBV24-1 with TRBJ1-6, with a weak D call TRBD1 (6 bases). This CDR3 comprises 17 residues. Trimming cost V 9 bases and J 2 bases, with 19 bases left between them. Per the germline V gene, CDR1 is KGHDR and CDR2 is SFDVKD. CDR3 loop: CATLLQGFFTYNSPLHF. The CDR3 bases are TGTGCCACCCTGCTACAGGGTTTCTTTACCTATAATTCACCCCTCCACTTT.

This rearrangement joins TRBV30 to TRBJ1-5, with D perhaps matching TRBD1 (5 bases). The V gene's germline CDR1 is GTSNPN and CDR2 SVGIG (reference sequence). The CDR3 has 13 amino acids. V lost 3 bases, J lost 6 bases, and 12 bases lay in between. CDR3 in DNA: TGTGCCTGGAGGGATGGGGGGAGTCAGCCCCAGCATTTT. The encoded protein is CAWRDGGSQPQHF.

This clone was counted a single time. The CDR3 spells CASSPLGVSTDTQYF. The CDR3 DNA reads as TGTGCCAGCTCACCACTGGGAGTAAGCACAGATACGCAGTATTTT. The chain recombines TRBV18 with TRBJ2-3; D may be TRBD2 (5 bases). The CDR3 is 15 amino acids. Germline V gene sequence: CDR1 KGHSH, CDR2 LQKENI. V was pared by 1 base and J by 0 bases, with 8 bases between.

The chain employs TRBV5-1 and TRBJ2-1; D gene uncertain. The V gene lost 0 bases and the J gene lost 6 bases, with 13 bases spanning the gap. CDR1 SGHRS and CDR2 YFSETQ come from the germline V gene. This CDR3 region has 15 residues. CDR3 sequence (DNA): TGCGCCAGCAGCTTGGGTCAGTCGTTAGCCAATGAGCAGTTCTTC. It codes for CASSLGQSLANEQFF.

The chain carries TRBV18 and TRBJ1-3; the D is unclear. V shed 5 bases and J shed 0 bases, with 17 bases lying between them. CDR1 KGHSH and CDR2 LQKENI come from the germline V gene. The CDR3 sequence is 17 residues long. Here the CDR3 DNA reads TGTGCCAGCTCAACACAAGGTCCAGGCTCCTCTGGAAACACCATATATTTT. Protein: CASSTQGPGSSGNTIYF.

The table lists this clone with a few counts. At one end the junction does not follow the germline gene, possibly because of a read error. The chain has TRBV5-6 and TRBJ2-1; D uncertain. This CDR3 has 11 residues. Germline loops: CDR1 SGHDT, CDR2 YYEEEE. CDR3 nucleotide sequence: TGTGCCAGCAGCTTGGAGAGACTGAGGATCTTC. It specifies CASSLERLRIF.

The genes are TRBV5-4 and TRBJ2-3; TRBD1 aligns across 7 bases. V shed 3 bases, J shed 4 bases, and the junction held 5 bases outside the gene matches. CDR3 length equals 14 residues. Germline V gives CDR1 SGHNT, CDR2 YYREEE (reference sequence). CDR3 protein: CASSWTGRSDTQYF. The CDR3 DNA sequence: TGTGCCAGCAGCTGGACAGGTCGATCAGATACGCAGTATTTT.

This clone showed up just once. The chain recombines TRBV2 with TRBJ1-1, with D perhaps matching TRBD1 (5 bases). This CDR3 has 14 residues. Germline V gene data show CDR1 as SNHLY and CDR2 as FYNNEI. V gave up 8 bases and J gave up 1 base, with 14 bases separating them. This CDR3 is CASLPTEGNTEAFF. The CDR3 region has the DNA TGTGCCAGCCTACCGACAGAAGGGAACACTGAAGCTTTCTTT.

This chain joins TRBV5-1 and TRBJ2-5; 7 nucleotides match TRBD2. Germline-derived CDR1 and CDR2 are SGHRS and YFSETQ. V gave up 0 bases and J gave up 2 bases; unmatched junction bases: 7. The length of the CDR3 is 16 residues. CDR3 in amino acids: CASSLGLASLQETQYF. DNA for the CDR3: TGCGCCAGCAGCTTGGGACTAGCTTCCCTTCAAGAGACCCAGTACTTC.

The rearrangement joins TRBV15 to TRBJ1-5, with 10 bases identical to TRBD1. V trimming: 4 bases; J trimming: 7 bases; junction bases outside the gene matches: 4. The germline CDR1 and CDR2 sequences are LNHNV and YYDKDF (reference sequence). The CDR3 contains 14 residues. CDR3 sequence reads: CATSTDRGKQPQHF. CDR3 DNA sequence: TGTGCCACCAGCACGGACAGGGGGAAGCAGCCCCAGCATTTT.

The rearrangement joins TRBV19 to TRBJ1-5; D is possibly TRBD1 (5 bases). Germline V lookup: CDR1 LNHDA, CDR2 SQIVND (reference sequence). This CDR3 region has 14 residues. Trimming cost V 1 base and J 7 bases, with 11 bases left between them. The CDR3 here is CASSIGNQGQPQHF. The CDR3 DNA reads TGTGCCAGTAGTATAGGCAATCAGGGCCAGCCCCAGCATTTT.

The gene calls are TRBV6-5 and TRBJ2-7; the match to TRBD1 covers 7 bases. Germline V gene data show CDR1 as MNHEY and CDR2 as SVGAGI. CDR3 length: 16 residues. The V segment lost 0 bases and the J segment 3 bases; nucleotides outside the gene matches: 8. The CDR3, as DNA: TGTGCCAGCAGTTACTCGATGAGGGGACAGAACTACGAGCAGTACTTC. Translated, it gives CASSYSMRGQNYEQYF.

The CDR3: CASSQDSAGGLNTQYF. CDR3 nucleotide sequence: TGTGCCAGCAGCCAAGATTCGGCGGGGGGGCTAAATACGCAGTATTTT. This sequence joins TRBV4-2 and TRBJ2-3; 9 nucleotides line up with TRBD2. Germline-derived CDR1 and CDR2 are LGHNA and YNFKEQ. CDR3 length equals 16 residues. J was trimmed by 7 bases and V by 0 bases; bases with no gene match: 8.

The chain employs TRBV5-1 and TRBJ2-1, with unresolved D. The ends were cut back, 4 bases at V and 7 bases at J, with 9 bases in the middle. CDR3 length equals 12 residues. Germline CDR1 reads SGHRS; CDR2 reads YFSETQ. CDR3 sequence reads: CASSPVGNEQFF. The DNA of the CDR3 is TGCGCCAGCAGCCCGGTCGGGAATGAGCAGTTCTTC.

This clone has only one observation. The chain has TRBV2 and TRBJ1-5, with D possibly matching TRBD1 (5 bases). V shed 3 bases and J shed 5 bases, with 17 bases lying between them. The V gene's germline CDR1 is SNHLY and CDR2 FYNNEI. This CDR3 comprises 16 residues. The CDR3 DNA reads TGTGCCAGCAGTGAGGGCACCGGCCAGGGTCATCAGCCCCAGCATTTT. It is translated as CASSEGTGQGHQPQHF.

The CDR3 protein is CASSVDDDRAAFF. CDR3 in DNA: TGTGCCAGCAGCGTAGATGATGACAGGGCAGCTTTCTTT. The V call is TRBV9, the J call TRBJ1-1; 7 positions agree with TRBD1. Trimming at V came to 0 bases and at J to 10 bases, leaving 6 bases not matched to a gene. The CDR3 has 13 amino acids. Germline values: CDR1 SGDLS, CDR2 YYNGEE.

This clone was counted once. V gene TRBV30 combines with J gene TRBJ1-6; the D is unclear. CDR1 is GTSNPN and CDR2 is SVGIG in the germline V gene (reference sequence). The CDR3 covers 14 residues. V dropped 3 bases and J dropped 10 bases, with 16 bases sitting between them. As DNA, the CDR3 is TGTGCCTGGAGCCTAGGGAGTCCGGAATCACCCCTCCACTTT. Amino acid sequence: CAWSLGSPESPLHF.

The chain combines TRBV9 with TRBJ1-6; 7 nucleotides align to TRBD1. The V gene's germline CDR1 is SGDLS and CDR2 YYNGEE. Trimming removed 1 base from V and 7 bases from J; junction bases left unmatched: 5. This CDR3 comprises 15 residues. CDR3 loop: CASSVRGGWNSPLHF. As DNA, the CDR3 is TGTGCCAGCAGCGTACGAGGGGGCTGGAATTCACCCCTCCACTTT.

The chain joins TRBV11-2 to TRBJ2-5; 7 bases map to TRBD1. The CDR3 has 14 amino acids. The germline V gene has CDR1 SGHAT and CDR2 FQNNGV. V shed 8 bases and J 1 base; nucleotides not matched to a gene: 7. CDR3 residues: CASGRGQSQETQYF. The CDR3 DNA is TGTGCCAGCGGACGGGGACAGTCCCAAGAGACCCAGTACTTC.

The rearrangement uses TRBV6-5 and TRBJ2-5; 7 positions match TRBD1. CDR3 size: 13 residues. The V gene end was trimmed by 11 bases and the J gene end by 4 bases; junction bases not matched to a gene: 10. CDR1 MNHEY and CDR2 SVGAGI come from the germline V gene. CDR3 sequence (DNA): TGTGCCGTGGGTAGGACAGGTACAGAGACCCAGTACTTC. This sequence encodes CAVGRTGTETQYF.